Below, 14 T cell receptor beta chains from the same sample are listed, as sequenced in a study of T cell changes during pregnancy in multiple sclerosis. Sequencing was performed with immunoSEQ multiplex PCR; in TCRdb, only in-frame clones are kept and a portion is missing. The sample has roughly 110,000 clones, just under 95% seen once; the top ten hold roughly 0.82%. Sequenced here: peripheral blood, sampled in the third trimester of pregnancy. The receptor source for this set is a female donor in good health, enrolled as a control in a pregnancy study.

The chain joins TRBV9 to TRBJ1-2; 10 bases match TRBD1. CDR1 SGDLS and CDR2 YYNGEE come from the germline V gene. V dropped 0 bases and J dropped 2; count of bases not matched to a gene: 4. CDR3 length: 16 residues. The CDR3 coding sequence is TGTGCCAGCAGCGTAGAACCGGGACAGGGGAACTATGGCTACACCTTC. It is translated as CASSVEPGQGNYGYTF.

The rearrangement links TRBV9 to TRBJ1-6, with 12 bases identical to TRBD1. The CDR3 covers 16 residues. Germline lookup yields CDR1 SGDLS and CDR2 YYNGEE. The junction had 6 bases not matched to a gene; V was cut back by 4 bases and J by 7 bases. This CDR3 reads CASSKGQGARNSPLHF. In nucleotides, the CDR3 is TGTGCCAGCAGCAAGGGACAGGGGGCTCGAAATTCACCCCTCCACTTT.

This sequence joins TRBV19 and TRBJ1-1; maybe TRBD1 (6 bases). V was clipped by 8 bases and J by 5 bases, with 6 bases between them. CDR1 and CDR2 (germline): LNHDA, SQIVND (reference sequence). The CDR3 is made up of 10 amino acids. The CDR3 sequence: CASQGTEAFF. The CDR3 region has the DNA TGTGCCAGTCAGGGGACTGAAGCTTTCTTT.

This chain uses TRBV7-8 with TRBJ1-3, with D possibly being TRBD1 (5 bases). Trimming pared 1 base from V and 3 bases from J, leaving 19 bases between. The CDR3 contains 18 residues. In germline, CDR1 is SGHVS, CDR2 FQNEAQ. CDR3 loop: CASSLVLVGGEGGNTIYF. DNA of the CDR3: TGTGCCAGCAGCTTAGTCTTAGTGGGGGGAGAAGGTGGAAACACCATATATTTT.

This chain connects TRBV4-3 to TRBJ1-5, with no clear D. V was pared by 2 bases and J by 4 bases, with 12 bases between. The CDR3 is 15 amino acids. Germline V gene sequence: CDR1 LGHNA, CDR2 YSLEER. DNA for the CDR3: TGCGCCAGCAGCCAATTTCGGGATAGGAATCAGCCCCAGCATTTT. This encodes CASSQFRDRNQPQHF.

The chain recombines TRBV27 with TRBJ2-7; the match to TRBD1 covers 10 bases. This CDR3 has 14 residues. Losses at the gene ends were 2 bases for V and 4 bases for J; bases not matched to a gene: 2. CDR1 and CDR2 from the germline V gene are MNHEY and SMNVEV (reference sequence). The CDR3 region is CASSLDRGPYEQYF. CDR3 DNA sequence: TGTGCCAGCAGTTTAGACAGGGGGCCGTACGAGCAGTACTTC.

This clone was recorded once. V is TRBV19 and J is TRBJ2-5; 10 bases agree with TRBD2. Germline trimming cut 4 bases from V and 4 bases from J; bases unmatched to any gene: 9. The length of the CDR3 is 16 residues. The V gene's germline CDR1 is LNHDA and CDR2 SQIVND (reference sequence). The CDR3 region has the DNA TGTGCCAGTAGTAGGACTAGCGGCTCCCGGGGAGAGACCCAGTACTTC. Protein: CASSRTSGSRGETQYF.

The J gene is TRBJ2-5, the V gene TRBV5-1; unclear D gene. V was clipped by 1 base and J by 2 bases, with 6 bases between them. Germline values: CDR1 SGHRS, CDR2 YFSETQ. The CDR3 loop spans 13 amino acids. The DNA of the CDR3 is TGCGCCAGCAGCTTGATGAGTCAAGAGACCCAGTACTTC. Protein: CASSLMSQETQYF. Looking up the rest from reference TRBV5-1 and TRBJ2-5 gives the full variable domain: KAGVTQTPRYLIKTRGQQVTLSCSPISGHRSVSWYQQTPGQGLQFLFEYFSETQRNKGNFPGRFSGRQFSNSRSEMNVSTLELGDSALYLCASSLMSQETQYFGPGTRLLVL.

This chain links TRBV11-2 with TRBJ1-2; D ambiguous. This CDR3 is built from 13 residues. Germline CDR1 SGHAT, CDR2 FQNNGV. V was shortened by 1 base and J by 6 bases, with 9 bases between the two germline ends. The CDR3 reads CASSLGRNNGYTF. The CDR3 DNA is TGTGCCAGCAGCTTAGGCAGAAACAATGGCTACACCTTC.

The chain links TRBV30 to TRBJ2-1; D gene uncertain. V lost 3 bases, J lost 3 bases, and 15 bases lay in between. Per the germline V gene, CDR1 is GTSNPN and CDR2 is SVGIG (reference sequence). This CDR3 contains 15 residues. The CDR3 bases are TGTGCCTGGAGGGCGGTAGGAACCCACTACAATGAGCAGTTCTTC. This translates into CAWRAVGTHYNEQFF.

This sequence joins TRBV19 and TRBJ1-2; TRBD1 matches 7 bases. The germline V gene has CDR1 LNHDA and CDR2 SQIVND (reference sequence). CDR3 length: 10 residues. Trimming at V came to 8 bases and at J to 12 bases, leaving 6 bases not matched to a gene. CDR3 DNA: TGTGCCAGTCTACAGGGGCCCGACACCTTC. Protein: CASLQGPDTF.

The rearrangement links TRBV21-1 to TRBJ2-7; the table gives TRBD1 as D, unverified against the DNA. TRBV21-1 constitutes a pseudogene. The CDR3 is 14 amino acids. The CDR3 nucleotides read TGTGCCAGCAGCTTGCGGACAGGGGTCTCCGAGCAGTACTTC. It is translated as CASSLRTGVSEQYF.

The V call is TRBV6-6, the J call TRBJ2-5; 15 bases match TRBD2. The CDR3 runs 15 residues. Per the germline V gene, CDR1 is MNHNY and CDR2 is SVGAGI (reference sequence). Trimming at V came to 6 bases and at J to 4 bases, leaving 3 bases not matched to a gene. CDR3 nucleotides: TGTGCCAGCAGCGGACTAGCGGGGGGGCCAGAGACCCAGTACTTC. It is translated as CASSGLAGGPETQYF.

This chain connects TRBV9 to TRBJ1-6; no clear D. With 4 bases removed from V and 6 bases from J, the gap between germline ends came to 8 bases. The V gene's germline CDR1 is SGDLS and CDR2 YYNGEE. This CDR3 has 13 amino acids. The CDR3 coding sequence is TGTGCCAGCAGCCAAGCTCCTAATTCACCCCTCCACTTT. This encodes CASSQAPNSPLHF.